Shown below are 25 T cell receptor beta chains from a single sample sequenced in a study of spatial heterogeneity in lung cancer. Indicated time point: blood at routine non-recurrence follow-up after resection. The input material, whole RNA from tumor, nontumor lung or frozen PBMC, was sequenced unsorted. TCRdb re-called the 5' RACE reads through MiXCR, storing one row per CDR3 protein. The sample shows 95,000 to 130,000 distinct CDR3 sequences, 10% to 15% of them seen only once. The material sequenced was PBMCs, taken at follow-up. The receptors were sampled from a male donor with early-stage non-small cell lung cancer.

The chain has TRBV20-1 and TRBJ2-4; possible D gene TRBD1, 6 bases. Per the germline V gene, CDR1 is DFQATT and CDR2 is SNEGSKA (reference sequence). Trimming took off 6 bases at V and 0 bases at J, with 9 bases between the two ends. This CDR3 spans 13 amino acids. The CDR3 sequence is CSASRGAKNIQYF. In DNA form, the CDR3 reads TGCAGTGCCAGCAGGGGAGCCAAAAACATTCAGTACTTC.

This clonotype was detected ten times or more. The rearrangement joins TRBV7-2 to TRBJ2-7; no reliable D call. CDR1 and CDR2 (germline): SGHTA, FQGNSA. The ends were cut back, 1 base at V and 6 bases at J, with 16 bases in the middle. The CDR3 extends over 15 amino acids. In DNA form, the CDR3 reads TGTGCCAGCAGCTTAGTGCTTGGGGTCTATTCCGAGCAGTACTTC. Amino acids: CASSLVLGVYSEQYF.

Worth noting for this clonotype: The junction departs from the called germline gene at one end, perhaps through a read error. V usage is TRBV6-5 and J usage is TRBJ1-4; a weak D match, TRBD1 (5 bases). The CDR3 extends over 15 amino acids. The germline V gene encodes CDR1 MNHEY and CDR2 SVGAGI. The CDR3 nucleotides are TGTGCCAGCAGTTACTCGCGGGGCGCTAACGAAAAACTGTTTTTT. This codes for CASSYSRGANEKLFF.

A few counts support this clonotype. This rearrangement joins TRBV30 to TRBJ2-2, with 8 bases matching TRBD1. The germline CDR1 and CDR2 sequences are GTSNPN and SVGIG (reference sequence). This CDR3 is 14 amino acids long. J was trimmed by 2 bases and V by 2 bases; bases with no gene match: 1. The CDR3 is CAWSQGANTGELFF. The CDR3, as DNA: TGTGCCTGGAGTCAGGGGGCCAACACCGGGGAGCTGTTTTTT.

There are a few counts of this clonotype. The chain uses TRBV7-3 and TRBJ1-1, with D maybe TRBD1 (5 bases). Per germline, CDR1 SGHTA and CDR2 FQGTGA. CDR3 length: 13 amino acids. The V end lost 5 bases, the J end lost 3 bases, and 10 bases lay between the germline ends. As DNA, the CDR3 is TGTGCCAGCAGCGAAGGGGCGGACACTGAAGCTTTCTTT. Its translation is CASSEGADTEAFF.

The CDR3 region is CASSYSLPIQETQYF. In DNA form, the CDR3 reads TGTGCCAGCAGTTACTCCCTCCCGATCCAAGAGACCCAGTACTTC. V usage is TRBV6-5 and J usage is TRBJ2-5; D gene uncertain. Germline V lookup: CDR1 MNHEY, CDR2 SVGAGI. V was trimmed by 0 bases and J by 1 base, leaving 9 bases between them. The CDR3 has 15 amino acids.

Ten or more counts support this clonotype. The rearrangement links TRBV4-1 to TRBJ1-2, with unresolved D. Trimming left V 0 bases short and J 4 bases short, with 12 bases between. This CDR3 contains 15 residues. Germline CDR1 MGHRA, CDR2 YSYEKL. CDR3 DNA sequence: TGCGCCAGCAGCCAAGACAGGCCAAGGATCTATGGCTACACCTTC. Protein sequence: CASSQDRPRIYGYTF.

The chain is built from TRBV10-1 and TRBJ1-4, with D tentatively TRBD1 (6 bases). V was clipped by 8 bases and J by 4 bases, with 11 bases between them. Germline values: CDR1 WNHNN, CDR2 SYGVQD (reference sequence). This CDR3 spans 13 amino acids. CDR3 in DNA: TGCGCCAGCCAGGGGCCGAATAATGAAAAACTGTTTTTT. Amino acids: CASQGPNNEKLFF.

This clonotype was seen only a few times. The J gene is TRBJ1-1, the V gene TRBV6-5, with D tentatively TRBD1 (5 bases). The CDR3 is 14 amino acids. Germline assignment: CDR1 MNHEY and CDR2 SVGAGI. The V end was cut by 6 bases, the J end by 5 bases, with 16 bases between. The CDR3 DNA sequence: TGTGCCAGCAGCCGGCTCGGGGGAGGGACTGAAGCTTTCTTT. The encoded protein is CASSRLGGGTEAFF.

The J gene is TRBJ2-2, the V gene TRBV4-2, with D perhaps matching TRBD1 (5 bases). Per germline, CDR1 LGHNA and CDR2 YNFKEQ. Trimming stripped 4 bases from V and 4 bases from J, with 10 bases between. This CDR3 comprises 14 residues. The CDR3 loop reads CASSPQGPTGELFF. CDR3 coding DNA: TGTGCCAGCAGCCCGCAGGGCCCCACCGGGGAGCTGTTTTTT.

There are a few counts of this clonotype. The chain is built from TRBV29-1 and TRBJ2-7, with no clear D. Germline assignment: CDR1 SQVTM and CDR2 ANQGSEA. This CDR3 region has 13 residues. Trimming left V 4 bases short and J 3 bases short, with 13 bases between. The chain's CDR3 is CSVVVQTSYEQYF. CDR3 sequence (DNA): TGCAGCGTTGTAGTCCAGACAAGCTACGAGCAGTACTTC.

This clonotype was picked up a small number of times. This rearrangement joins TRBV6-5 to TRBJ1-2; 7 positions match TRBD1. Germline V gene lookup returns CDR1 MNHEY and CDR2 SVGAGI. CDR3 length: 14 residues. Trimming cost V 4 bases and J 6 bases; bases outside gene matches: 8. CDR3 residues: CASSSVDRADGYTF. CDR3 in DNA: TGTGCCAGCAGTTCCGTCGACAGGGCTGATGGCTACACCTTC.

This clonotype was recorded at least ten times. The J gene is TRBJ2-1, the V gene TRBV19; the D is unclear. This CDR3 spans 15 amino acids. Germline CDR1 LNHDA, CDR2 SQIVND (reference sequence). V lost 7 bases and J lost 0, with 13 bases in between. The CDR3 coding sequence is TGTGCCAGTAAGGGTGCCCTGAGCTCCTACAATGAGCAGTTCTTC. It specifies CASKGALSSYNEQFF. The variable domain in full, with the rest retrieved from reference TRBV19 and TRBJ2-1, is DGGITQSPKYLFRKEGQNVTLSCEQNLNHDAMYWYRQDPGQGLRLIYYSQIVNDFQKGDIAEGYSVSREKKESFPLTVTSAQKNPTAFYLCASKGALSSYNEQFFGPGTRLTVL.

Written as DNA, the CDR3 is TGTGCCACCAGCAGAGATGGAGGACAGGGCAATCAGCCCCAGCATTTT. It encodes CATSRDGGQGNQPQHF. The V and J genes are TRBV15 and TRBJ1-5, with 7 bases that match TRBD1. V dropped 0 bases and J dropped 2; count of bases not matched to a gene: 4. CDR3 length: 16 residues. Looked up from germline, CDR1 is LNHNV and CDR2 is YYDKDF (reference sequence).

This clonotype occurred a few times. The V call is TRBV9, the J call TRBJ1-6; unclear D gene. Between the trimmed V and J ends, which lost 3 bases and 8 bases, there was a span of 15 bases. The CDR3 has 15 residues. The germline V gene encodes CDR1 SGDLS and CDR2 YYNGEE. This CDR3 reads CASSATVGRDSPLHF. In nucleotides, the CDR3 is TGTGCCAGCAGCGCCACTGTTGGGAGGGATTCACCCCTCCACTTT.

This chain connects TRBV7-6 to TRBJ2-2; D ambiguous. Germline loops: CDR1 SGHVS, CDR2 FNYEAQ. V was shortened by 2 bases and J by 3 bases, with 7 bases between the two germline ends. This CDR3 region has 14 residues. CDR3 residues: CASSLTPYTGELFF. The CDR3, as DNA: TGTGCCAGCAGCTTAACCCCTTACACCGGGGAGCTGTTTTTT.

The chain joins TRBV5-1 to TRBJ2-5; 10 bases are a match to TRBD2. The CDR3 has 16 residues. Trimming cost V 4 bases and J 3 bases; bases outside gene matches: 9. Germline CDR1 SGHRS, CDR2 YFSETQ. DNA of the CDR3: TGCGCCAGCAGCCCCCGATCGCTAGCGGGGGAAGAGACCCAGTACTTC. Translating it yields CASSPRSLAGEETQYF.

This clonotype appeared many times. The CDR3 DNA reads as TGCAGTGCTCCCTACGGCAGCGGACGCACAGATACGCAGTATTTT. Amino acids: CSAPYGSGRTDTQYF. The gene calls are TRBV20-1 and TRBJ2-3; D is perhaps TRBD2 (5 bases). The V gene lost 5 bases and the J gene lost 1 base, with 16 bases spanning the gap. The CDR3 totals 15 residues. From germline, CDR1 is DFQATT and CDR2 SNEGSKA (reference sequence).

This clonotype has at least ten counts. The J gene is TRBJ2-5, the V gene TRBV29-1, with a tentative D call TRBD2 (6 bases). The CDR3 sequence is 13 residues long. Germline CDR1 reads SQVTM; CDR2 reads ANQGSEA. V was clipped by 0 bases and J by 5 bases, with 10 bases between them. CDR3 protein: CSVEENRGETQYF. The CDR3 DNA follows: TGCAGCGTTGAAGAAAACCGGGGGGAGACCCAGTACTTC. The full variable domain, rest sourced from reference TRBV29-1 and TRBJ2-5, is SAVISQKPSRDICQRGTSLTIQCQVDSQVTMMFWYRQQPGQSLTLIATANQGSEATYESGFVIDKFPISRPNLTFSTLTVSNMSPEDSSIYLCSVEENRGETQYFGPGTRLLVL.

V and J are TRBV5-1 and TRBJ2-1, with TRBD1 identical over 7 bases. Germline CDR1 reads SGHRS; CDR2 reads YFSETQ. The CDR3 totals 15 residues. V lost 6 bases to trimming and J lost 0 bases; unmatched junction nucleotides: 6. The CDR3 reads CASTPDRSSYNEQFF. The CDR3 DNA reads TGCGCCAGCACCCCGGACAGGAGCTCCTACAATGAGCAGTTCTTC.

This clonotype was counted only a few times. CDR3 bases: TGTGCCAGCAGCGTGTCTAGCGGGGCTGGCGAGACCCAGTACTTC. Its protein is CASSVSSGAGETQYF. The chain joins TRBV9 to TRBJ2-5; TRBD2 matches at 9 bases. V dropped 2 bases and J dropped 5; count of bases not matched to a gene: 7. CDR1 and CDR2 from the germline V gene are SGDLS and YYNGEE. The CDR3 is made up of 15 amino acids.

This clonotype appeared a few times. The chain links TRBV5-6 to TRBJ2-7; D may be TRBD1 (5 bases). V lost 3 bases and J 6 bases, leaving 16 bases between the germline ends. The CDR3 is made up of 14 amino acids. Germline-derived CDR1 and CDR2 are SGHDT and YYEEEE. The CDR3, as DNA: TGTGCCAGCAGCTCCGCATACAGGCGATCCGAGCAGTACTTC. Amino acid sequence: CASSSAYRRSEQYF.

This clonotype was seen a handful of times. The chain carries TRBV4-1 and TRBJ1-5, with D perhaps matching TRBD1 (5 bases). CDR3 length: 14 residues. Trimming shortened V by 3 bases and J by 8 bases, and 14 bases separated the two germline ends. The germline V gene encodes CDR1 MGHRA and CDR2 YSYEKL. The CDR3 DNA is TGCGCCAGCAGCCAGGGGCGGGGGGATAAGCCCCAGCATTTT. Amino acid sequence: CASSQGRGDKPQHF.

This clonotype showed up just a few times. The V call is TRBV7-2, the J call TRBJ2-1, with 9 nucleotides matching TRBD2. Trimming cost V 7 bases and J 7 bases; bases outside gene matches: 11. Germline-derived CDR1 and CDR2 are SGHTA and FQGNSA. This CDR3 region has 15 residues. Here the CDR3 DNA reads TGTGCCAGCACCCTTGGACTAGCGAGTGGGAATGAGCAGTTCTTC. It translates to CASTLGLASGNEQFF. Combining the CDR3 with reference TRBV7-2 and TRBJ2-1 gives the whole variable domain GAGVSQSPSNKVTEKGKDVELRCDPISGHTALYWYRQSLGQGLEFLIYFQGNSAPDKSGLPSDRFSAERTGGSVSTLTIQRTQQEDSAVYLCASTLGLASGNEQFFGPGTRLTVL.

CDR3 residues: CASSSGTGTYNEQFF. The CDR3 DNA reads TGTGCCAGCAGTTCCGGGACAGGGACCTACAATGAGCAGTTCTTC. The rearrangement links TRBV27 to TRBJ2-1, with 9 bases fitting TRBD1. J gave up 2 bases and V 4 bases, and 3 bases lay outside the gene matches. Germline CDR1 MNHEY, CDR2 SMNVEV (reference sequence). CDR3 length: 15 residues.